Detailed here is one TCR beta chain. Its antigen is not known. The entry originates in a study of cytomegalovirus exposure and HLA in healthy donors. In the PCR, 60 Vbeta and 13 Jbeta primers were used. TCRdb's table, derived via immunoSEQ multiplex PCR, lists solely in-frame clones and lacks some. The sample carries over 100,000 clones, roughly 76% recorded once. CDR3 length equals 15 residues. The V and J ends lost 0 bases and 0 bases respectively, with 8 bases between them. The germline gives CDR1 SGDLS, CDR2 YYNGEE. Study conclusions and caveats: Confirmation was obtained in vitro that three CMV-associated chains are specific for CMV antigens.

This TCR was sampled from a woman aged 45-65 years in good health and CMV-seropositive. The chain combines TRBV9 with TRBJ2-3; D is unclear. Sequenced input: PBMCs. The CDR3 region is CASSVGGSSTDTQYF. For the CDR3, the DNA is TGTGCCAGCAGCGTAGGCGGCTCTAGCACAGATACGCAGTATTTT.